The rows below give T cell receptor beta chains drawn from one sample of a study of blood T cell repertoires in COVID-19. TCRdb keeps only in-frame clones here, not all; method: immunoSEQ multiplex PCR. This sample has roughly 50,000 clones; about 90% occur once, and the top ten carry 10% to 15%. The sequenced material came from peripheral blood. These receptors were collected from a man older than 75 with acute or convalescent COVID-19. The CDR3 runs from the conserved cysteine through the conserved F or W. The D gene is left open where the match is weak. Clone size, where shown, is once, few, many, or a class for clones that have expanded.

d_call: TRBD2; v_call: TRBV30; j_call: TRBJ2-3; clone_size: .; cdr3_nt: TGTGCCTGGAGCGGGGGGGGAGATACGCAGTATTTT; cdr3_aa: CAWSGGGDTQYF
d_call: .; v_call: TRBV5-6; j_call: TRBJ2-7; clone_size: .; cdr3_nt: TGTGCCAGCAGCCTAGGTGGCGGGCTCAGGTCCTACGAGCAGTACTTC; cdr3_aa: CASSLGGGLRSYEQYF
d_call: TRBD2; v_call: TRBV3-1/TRBV3-2; j_call: TRBJ2-7; clone_size: .; cdr3_nt: TGTGCCAGCAGCCAAGATAGGCCTAGCGGGCTTACGCGGCGAGACGAGCAGTACTTC; cdr3_aa: CASSQDRPSGLTRRDEQYF
d_call: .; v_call: TRBV7-2; j_call: TRBJ1-6; clone_size: .; cdr3_nt: TGTGCCAGCAGCCCCGGGGGACATTCACCCCTCCACTTT; cdr3_aa: CASSPGGHSPLHF
d_call: TRBD1; v_call: TRBV27; j_call: TRBJ2-1; clone_size: .; cdr3_nt: TGTGCCAGCAGTGGGTGGGGGGACAGGGCTTACAATGAGCAGTTCTTC; cdr3_aa: CASSGWGDRAYNEQFF
d_call: .; v_call: TRBV6-1; j_call: TRBJ2-5; clone_size: .; cdr3_nt: TGTGCCAGCAGTGAGGTGGGGCTAGAGACCCAGTACTTC; cdr3_aa: CASSEVGLETQYF
d_call: .; v_call: TRBV6-5; j_call: TRBJ2-3; clone_size: once; cdr3_nt: TGTGCCAGCAGCTCGGTCCTCACAGATACGCAGTATTTT; cdr3_aa: CASSSVLTDTQYF
d_call: .; v_call: TRBV25-1; j_call: TRBJ1-1; clone_size: .; cdr3_nt: TGTGCCAGCAGCCGGGGCACTGAAGCTTTCTTT; cdr3_aa: CASSRGTEAFF
d_call: .; v_call: TRBV9; j_call: TRBJ2-5; clone_size: once; cdr3_nt: TGTGCCAGCAGCGGGCGGGAAGTACAAGAGACCCAGTACTTC; cdr3_aa: CASSGREVQETQYF
d_call: .; v_call: TRBV14; j_call: TRBJ2-4; clone_size: .; cdr3_nt: TGTGCCAGCAGCCAATATTCAGCGCGGGCCAAAAACATTCAGTACTTC; cdr3_aa: CASSQYSARAKNIQYF
d_call: .; v_call: TRBV28; j_call: TRBJ1-4; clone_size: .; cdr3_nt: TGTGCCAGCAGTTCCCCCGGGAGGGCCGACTCTAATGAAAAACTGTTTTTT; cdr3_aa: CASSSPGRADSNEKLFF
d_call: .; v_call: TRBV12-5; j_call: TRBJ1-5; clone_size: few; cdr3_nt: TGTGCTAGTGGTTTGCCCTCCGGGCCTTTAAAGGGGCACAATCAGCCCCAGCATTTT; cdr3_aa: CASGLPSGPLKGHNQPQHF
d_call: .; v_call: TRBV28; j_call: TRBJ1-1; clone_size: .; cdr3_nt: TGTGCCAGCAGTTTATCCGACGGCGCGGGGGCGAACACTGAAGCTTTCTTT; cdr3_aa: CASSLSDGAGANTEAFF
d_call: TRBD1; v_call: TRBV7-6; j_call: TRBJ1-2; clone_size: .; cdr3_nt: TGTGCCAGCAGCCCACGGGCAGGGGGCTATGGCTACACCTTC; cdr3_aa: CASSPRAGGYGYTF
d_call: .; v_call: TRBV12-3/TRBV12-4; j_call: TRBJ1-2; clone_size: .; cdr3_nt: TGTGCCAGCAGTTTGGTGACAGACTATGGCTACACCTTC; cdr3_aa: CASSLVTDYGYTF